The 31 T cell receptor beta chains below all came from one sample that was sequenced in a study of shared clonotypes between healthy human individuals (dated by TCRdb to the early 2020s). Library preparation was by the immunoSEQ multiplex PCR assay. Entries here come from immuneACCESS through TCRdb and include only in-frame sequences with V and J called. Some clones fail to appear in such tables; in the studies checked, an unresolved V gene covers under half of the shortfall, and the cause of the remainder is unknown. This sample holds roughly 650,000 clones; about 96% were observed only once. The ten largest account for less than 0.12% of the sample. CD8 naive samples were obtained by positive selection for CCR7 among CD45RO-negative cells, yielding a CD45RA+CCR7+ population from which TemRA cells were excluded. Sequences were obtained from naive CD8+ T cells sorted from blood. Taken with the paper, the label for cell subset or site translates to: CD45RA+CCR7+. Receptor source: a woman younger than 45 in good health.

The chain recombines TRBV5-6 with TRBJ2-3, with TRBD2 identical over 7 bases. The CDR3 runs to 12 residues. The V and J ends lost 2 bases and 13 bases, in that order; junction bases with no gene match: 7. Germline-derived CDR1 and CDR2 are SGHDT and YYEEEE. CDR3 sequence: CASSLGTTPKYF. The CDR3 DNA is TGTGCCAGCAGCTTAGGGACTACCCCAAAGTATTTT.

In this sample, this clone turned up once. The J gene is TRBJ2-1, the V gene TRBV6-1, with 10 bases aligning to TRBD2. The germline CDR1 and CDR2 sequences are MNHNS and SASEGT. CDR3 length equals 15 residues. V lost 4 bases, J lost 7 bases, and 7 bases stayed unmatched. The DNA for the CDR3 is TGTGCCAGCAGTGGGCGGACTAGCGGAACAAATGAGCAGTTCTTC. Protein sequence: CASSGRTSGTNEQFF.

The chain is built from TRBV7-6 and TRBJ2-7; 7 positions agree with TRBD1. The CDR3 length is 14 residues. Germline V lookup: CDR1 SGHVS, CDR2 FNYEAQ. The V segment lost 1 base and the J segment 3 bases; nucleotides outside the gene matches: 3. CDR3 nucleotides: TGTGCCAGCAGCTTAGACAGGGGCCGCTACGAGCAGTACTTC. It specifies CASSLDRGRYEQYF.

The chain employs TRBV7-9 and TRBJ2-3, with a tentative D call TRBD2 (5 bases). The V end lost 5 bases, the J end lost 0 bases, and 15 bases lay between the germline ends. The CDR3 contains 16 residues. The germline CDR1 and CDR2 sequences are SEHNR and FQNEAQ (reference sequence). CDR3 bases: TGTGCCAGCAGCCCCGGAGTTAGCGACAGCACAGATACGCAGTATTTT. Translated: CASSPGVSDSTDTQYF.

This chain connects TRBV28 to TRBJ1-3, with 8 bases that match TRBD1. The germline V gene encodes CDR1 MDHEN and CDR2 SYDVKM. Unmatched junction bases numbered 27, after V lost 4 bases and J lost 1 base. The CDR3 has 23 residues. CDR3 coding DNA: TGTGCCAGCAGTTCCCCCCGTTCAACCGGGACAGGAAATCTTCGGCGGTCTGGAAACACCATATATTTT. This codes for CASSSPRSTGTGNLRRSGNTIYF.

The chain is built from TRBV2 and TRBJ1-1; D remains unclear. Deletions cut 6 bases from V and 4 bases from J, with 9 bases between. There are 12 residues in the CDR3. CDR1 is SNHLY, CDR2 FYNNEI, per germline. CDR3 DNA sequence: TGTGCCAGCAGGGGTAGAGGCACTGAAGCTTTCTTT. It codes for CASRGRGTEAFF.

The chain combines TRBV28 with TRBJ2-7, with D perhaps TRBD1 (6 bases). V lost 8 bases, J lost 3 bases, and 26 bases lay in between. Germline V lookup: CDR1 MDHEN, CDR2 SYDVKM. The CDR3 has 17 residues. The CDR3 reads CASCPRLDSERGYEQYF. CDR3 bases: TGTGCCAGCTGCCCCCGGCTGGACAGTGAAAGAGGCTACGAGCAGTACTTC.

This rearrangement joins TRBV5-4 to TRBJ2-3; 8 bases align to TRBD2. CDR3 size: 15 residues. Losses at the gene ends were 2 bases for V and 0 bases for J; bases not matched to a gene: 2. CDR1 is SGHNT, CDR2 YYREEE, per germline (reference sequence). This CDR3 is CASSLAGASTDTQYF. As DNA, the CDR3 is TGTGCCAGCAGCTTAGCGGGAGCTAGCACAGATACGCAGTATTTT.

V gene TRBV27 combines with J gene TRBJ2-7, with TRBD1 as a possible D gene (5 bases). V lost 2 bases, J lost 2 bases, and 10 bases lay in between. The CDR3 contains 14 residues. Germline V lookup: CDR1 MNHEY, CDR2 SMNVEV (reference sequence). The CDR3 loop is CASSLGRVTYEQYF. DNA of the CDR3: TGTGCCAGCAGTTTAGGCAGGGTAACCTACGAGCAGTACTTC.

The V and J genes are TRBV19 and TRBJ2-7; D remains ambiguous. V shed 0 bases and J shed 0 bases, with 9 bases lying between them. From germline, CDR1 is LNHDA and CDR2 SQIVND (reference sequence). The CDR3 totals 15 residues. For the CDR3, the DNA is TGTGCCAGTAGTATAGAACCAGCGAGCTCCTACGAGCAGTACTTC. Protein: CASSIEPASSYEQYF.

The J gene is TRBJ2-3, the V gene TRBV7-9, with 9 nucleotides matching TRBD2. The CDR3 length is 17 residues. V lost 1 base and J lost 4; bases outside the gene matches: 9. Germline CDR1 SEHNR, CDR2 FQNEAQ (reference sequence). The DNA for the CDR3 is TGTGCCAGCAGCTTAGGAGCGGGAGGCCCGCGGGCAGATACGCAGTATTTT. Residues: CASSLGAGGPRADTQYF.

In this sample, this clone turned up a few times. CDR3 DNA: TGCAGCGTGACTAGCGGGAACACCGGGGAGCTGTTTTTT. This gives the protein CSVTSGNTGELFF. This chain uses TRBV29-1 with TRBJ2-2; 9 positions match TRBD2. The CDR3 length is 13 residues. With V trimmed by 6 bases and J by 1 base, 0 bases remained unmatched. CDR1 SQVTM and CDR2 ANQGSEA come from the germline V gene.

The rearrangement joins TRBV7-8 to TRBJ2-7, with 7 bases aligning to TRBD1. V dropped 5 bases and J dropped 2; count of bases not matched to a gene: 3. This CDR3 contains 13 residues. The germline V gene has CDR1 SGHVS and CDR2 FQNEAQ. The CDR3 coding sequence is TGTGCCAGCAGCCTGGGGACAGCCTACGAGCAGTACTTC. This sequence encodes CASSLGTAYEQYF.

The J gene is TRBJ1-6, the V gene TRBV7-9; D gene unclear. The V end was cut by 5 bases, the J end by 4 bases, with 6 bases between. The CDR3 runs to 13 residues. CDR1 is SEHNR, CDR2 FQNEAQ, per germline (reference sequence). The CDR3 loop is CASSEVYNSPLHF. CDR3 in DNA: TGTGCCAGCAGCGAGGTGTATAATTCACCCCTCCACTTT. Filled out from reference TRBV7-9 and TRBJ1-6, the complete variable domain reads DTGVSQNPRHKITKRGQNVTFRCDPISEHNRLYWYRQTLGQGPEFLTYFQNEAQLEKSRLLSDRFSAERPKGSFSTLEIQRTEQGDSAMYLCASSEVYNSPLHFGNGTRLTVT.

The rearrangement links TRBV7-2 to TRBJ1-2; the D gene is possibly TRBD1 (6 bases). Deletions cut 0 bases from V and 4 bases from J, with 24 bases between. The CDR3 totals 19 residues. Germline V gives CDR1 SGHTA, CDR2 FQGNSA. The CDR3 sequence: CASSLARVGRGDGSYGYTF. CDR3 nucleotide sequence: TGTGCCAGCAGCTTAGCGCGGGTCGGCAGGGGAGATGGTAGCTATGGCTACACCTTC.

This clone showed up just once. The V call is TRBV10-1, the J call TRBJ2-2; 12 nucleotides align to TRBD2. V gave up 6 bases and J gave up 5 bases; unmatched junction bases: 4. This CDR3 spans 15 amino acids. CDR1 is WNHNN, CDR2 SYGVQD, per germline (reference sequence). This CDR3 is CASSSGTSGTGELFF. The CDR3 region has the DNA TGCGCCAGCAGCAGCGGGACTAGCGGGACCGGGGAGCTGTTTTTT.

J is TRBJ2-7 and V is TRBV6-6; D is perhaps TRBD2 (6 bases). Trimming took 1 base from V and 1 from J, leaving 11 bases between them. The CDR3 extends over 15 amino acids. In germline, CDR1 is MNHNY, CDR2 SVGAGI (reference sequence). The CDR3 nucleotides read TGTGCCAGCAGTTACTTAATGGGGGGTTCCTACGAGCAGTACTTC. This codes for CASSYLMGGSYEQYF.

The genes are TRBV25-1 and TRBJ2-7; D is possibly TRBD1 (5 bases). Germline CDR1 reads MGHDK; CDR2 reads SYGVNS. The ends were cut back, 2 bases at V and 6 bases at J, with 11 bases in the middle. CDR3 size: 13 residues. CDR3 region: CASSEGRVGEQYF. DNA for the CDR3: TGTGCCAGCAGTGAAGGCAGGGTCGGCGAGCAGTACTTC.

This clone was detected only once. The CDR3 sequence is CASSLSGSFDEQFF. The CDR3 DNA reads as TGTGCCAGCAGTTTATCGGGCAGTTTCGATGAGCAGTTCTTC. This rearrangement joins TRBV28 to TRBJ2-1; no firm D call. The CDR3 totals 14 residues. Germline lookup yields CDR1 MDHEN and CDR2 SYDVKM. Deletions cut 1 base from V and 8 bases from J, with 12 bases between.

CDR3: CASSQRPGGPQHF. The CDR3 DNA is TGCGCCAGCAGCCAGAGGCCGGGAGGGCCCCAGCATTTT. The rearrangement links TRBV4-1 to TRBJ1-5, with D unclear. This CDR3 comprises 13 residues. Germline CDR1 reads MGHRA; CDR2 reads YSYEKL. Trimming took off 3 bases at V and 9 bases at J, with 12 bases between the two ends.

There are a few counts of this clone. The J gene is TRBJ2-7, the V gene TRBV19, with 9 bases that match TRBD1. CDR1 LNHDA and CDR2 SQIVND come from the germline V gene (reference sequence). With 5 bases clipped from V and 3 bases from J, the junction kept 11 bases outside the gene matches. The CDR3 runs to 16 residues. CDR3 region: CASSPPKGTGIYEQYF. In nucleotides, the CDR3 is TGTGCCAGTAGTCCCCCCAAAGGGACAGGGATCTACGAGCAGTACTTC.

This sequence joins TRBV6-5 and TRBJ2-7; maybe TRBD1 (6 bases). The CDR3 is 15 amino acids. Trimming stripped 5 bases from V and 1 base from J, with 15 bases between. Looked up from germline, CDR1 is MNHEY and CDR2 is SVGAGI. The CDR3: CASSPSMDRSYEQYF. The CDR3 nucleotides are TGTGCCAGCAGTCCATCGATGGACAGATCCTACGAGCAGTACTTC.

J is TRBJ1-2 and V is TRBV28; 9 bases align to TRBD1. The CDR3 spans 17 residues. Germline V CDR1 and CDR2: MDHEN, SYDVKM. V lost 3 bases to trimming and J lost 1 base; unmatched junction nucleotides: 9. This CDR3 is CASSFVGTGFLNYGYTF. In DNA form, the CDR3 reads TGTGCCAGCAGTTTCGTAGGGACAGGGTTTCTTAACTATGGCTACACCTTC.

The V and J genes are TRBV25-1 and TRBJ2-2; 9 nucleotides line up with TRBD2. This CDR3 has 16 amino acids. V lost 2 bases, J lost 5 bases, and 6 bases stayed unmatched. Per germline, CDR1 MGHDK and CDR2 SYGVNS. In DNA form, the CDR3 reads TGTGCCAGCAGTGAAATGCTAGCGGGAAGAACCGGGGAGCTGTTTTTT. This gives the protein CASSEMLAGRTGELFF. The complete variable domain, with remaining parts taken from reference TRBV25-1 and TRBJ2-2, reads EADIYQTPRYLVIGTGKKITLECSQTMGHDKMYWYQQDPGMELHLIHYSYGVNSTEKGDLSSESTVSRIRTEHFPLTLESARPSHTSQYLCASSEMLAGRTGELFFGEGSRLTVL.

This chain links TRBV2 with TRBJ2-7; D is perhaps TRBD1 (6 bases). Germline V gives CDR1 SNHLY, CDR2 FYNNEI. The CDR3 has 13 amino acids. V lost 7 bases and J 3 bases, leaving 13 bases between the germline ends. CDR3 nucleotide sequence: TGTGCCAGCAAGGGGGACGTTAGCTACGAGCAGTACTTC. This sequence encodes CASKGDVSYEQYF.

V and J are TRBV5-1 and TRBJ1-1; weak D call: TRBD1 (6 bases). The V and J ends lost 4 bases and 0 bases respectively, with 16 bases between them. The CDR3 spans 16 residues. Germline V gene data show CDR1 as SGHRS and CDR2 as YFSETQ. This CDR3 reads CASSIRDTHMNTEAFF. CDR3 bases: TGCGCCAGCAGCATTCGGGACACCCACATGAACACTGAAGCTTTCTTT.

Here the CDR3 DNA reads TGTGCCAGCAGTTTATTCCTAGGCGGCCATGAGCAGTTCTTC. Its protein product is CASSLFLGGHEQFF. The rearrangement joins TRBV27 to TRBJ2-1; D ambiguous. Trimming removed 1 base from V and 8 bases from J, with 12 bases in between. CDR1 MNHEY and CDR2 SMNVEV come from the germline V gene (reference sequence). CDR3 length: 14 amino acids.

This clone was picked up one time. The chain couples TRBV5-6 to TRBJ1-1; D perhaps matches TRBD1 (5 bases). The germline V and J ends were trimmed by 1 base and 5 bases, with 21 bases remaining between them. This CDR3 comprises 17 residues. Germline V CDR1 and CDR2: SGHDT, YYEEEE. The CDR3: CASSLSGLHAKGTEAFF. CDR3 in DNA: TGTGCCAGCAGCTTGTCAGGGCTTCATGCGAAGGGAACTGAAGCTTTCTTT. Full variable domain (missing parts from reference TRBV5-6 and TRBJ1-1): DAGVTQSPTHLIKTRGQQVTLRCSPKSGHDTVSWYQQALGQGPQFIFQYYEEEERQRGNFPDRFSGHQFPNYSSELNVNALLLGDSALYLCASSLSGLHAKGTEAFFGQGTRLTVV.

V is TRBV15 and J is TRBJ1-1, with D perhaps TRBD1 (5 bases). The CDR3 spans 15 residues. CDR1 is LNHNV and CDR2 is YYDKDF in the germline V gene (reference sequence). V was trimmed by 4 bases and J by 3 bases, leaving 15 bases between them. The CDR3 DNA follows: TGTGCCACCAGCACAGAGACTTGGGGACACACTGAAGCTTTCTTT. Amino acids: CATSTETWGHTEAFF.

This clone was detected only once. J is TRBJ2-1 and V is TRBV4-1; 10 nucleotides match TRBD2. Germline V gives CDR1 MGHRA, CDR2 YSYEKL. CDR3 length: 21 residues. The V and J ends lost 0 bases and 8 bases, in that order; junction bases with no gene match: 22. This CDR3 is CASSQEGPGLAVLGSGDEQFF. In DNA, the CDR3 is TGCGCCAGCAGCCAAGAGGGGCCAGGACTAGCGGTCCTCGGGAGCGGGGATGAGCAGTTCTTC.

Concerning this clone itself: This specimen includes other DNA sequences encoding the same CDR3. This chain uses TRBV27 with TRBJ2-1, with D unclear. This CDR3 is 13 amino acids long. V lost 1 base, J lost 5 bases, and 6 bases lay in between. Germline V gene data show CDR1 as MNHEY and CDR2 as SMNVEV (reference sequence). CDR3 protein: CASSLLGDNEQFF. The CDR3 coding sequence is TGTGCCAGCAGTTTATTGGGCGACAATGAGCAGTTCTTC.